Each of the 6 T cell receptor beta chains below was sequenced from the same sample in a study of technical replicates of blood from several donors. Clones were sequenced by immunoSEQ multiplex PCR, and TCRdb holds only the in-frame ones, with some missing. The sample has tens of thousands of clones; around 88% are singletons. The specimen was PBMCs. All receptors come from a human donor in good health. Some clones in this sample may be carry-over from other donors' samples.

The V call is TRBV30, the J call TRBJ2-1, with D tentatively TRBD1 (6 bases). This CDR3 has 11 residues. Germline-derived CDR1 and CDR2 are GTSNPN and SVGIG (reference sequence). This CDR3 is CATGQYNEQFF. The CDR3 DNA is TGTGCTACGGGACAATACAATGAGCAGTTCTTC.

This clone was counted between two and nine times. The V and J genes are TRBV9 and TRBJ1-3, with D possibly TRBD1 on 6 matching bases. The germline V gene encodes CDR1 SGDLS and CDR2 YYNGEE. The CDR3 is 17 amino acids. The germline V and J ends were trimmed by 4 bases and 0 bases, with 17 bases remaining between them. The CDR3 nucleotides are TGTGCCAGCAGCCCCCACCGGGACACCGACTCTGGAAACACCATATATTTT. It encodes CASSPHRDTDSGNTIYF.

This sequence joins TRBV19 and TRBJ1-5, with 9 bases matching TRBD1. The J segment lost 2 bases and the V segment lost 7 bases, leaving 6 bases of the junction unmatched. The CDR3 spans 15 residues. CDR1 and CDR2 (germline): LNHDA, SQIVND (reference sequence). The CDR3: CASIRTGEGNQPQHF. In nucleotides, the CDR3 is TGTGCCAGTATCCGGACAGGGGAAGGCAATCAGCCCCAGCATTTT.

The CDR3: CAISELRGMNTEAFF. For the CDR3, the DNA is TGTGCCATCAGTGAGTTAAGGGGGATGAACACTGAAGCTTTCTTT. The chain joins TRBV10-3 to TRBJ1-1; a weak D match, TRBD1 (6 bases). The V end was cut by 1 base, the J end by 0 bases, with 9 bases between. The CDR3 loop spans 15 amino acids. Germline V gives CDR1 ENHRY, CDR2 SYGVKD.

In this sample, this clone turned up once. The rearrangement links TRBV2 to TRBJ1-1; D is unclear. This CDR3 region has 14 residues. CDR1 is SNHLY, CDR2 FYNNEI, per germline. Trimming removed 1 base from V and 1 base from J, with 7 bases in between. The CDR3 protein is CASSEGVENTEAFF. CDR3 bases: TGTGCCAGCAGTGAAGGTGTAGAGAACACTGAAGCTTTCTTT.

This clone was picked up one time. The V call is TRBV13, the J call TRBJ2-7; 7 bases match TRBD2. CDR3 length equals 12 residues. Trimming cost V 8 bases and J 5 bases; bases outside gene matches: 6. Germline V gives CDR1 PRHDT, CDR2 FYEKMQ (reference sequence). In DNA, the CDR3 is TGTGCCAGCGGGAGGGCCGACCACGAGCAGTACTTC. Residues: CASGRADHEQYF.